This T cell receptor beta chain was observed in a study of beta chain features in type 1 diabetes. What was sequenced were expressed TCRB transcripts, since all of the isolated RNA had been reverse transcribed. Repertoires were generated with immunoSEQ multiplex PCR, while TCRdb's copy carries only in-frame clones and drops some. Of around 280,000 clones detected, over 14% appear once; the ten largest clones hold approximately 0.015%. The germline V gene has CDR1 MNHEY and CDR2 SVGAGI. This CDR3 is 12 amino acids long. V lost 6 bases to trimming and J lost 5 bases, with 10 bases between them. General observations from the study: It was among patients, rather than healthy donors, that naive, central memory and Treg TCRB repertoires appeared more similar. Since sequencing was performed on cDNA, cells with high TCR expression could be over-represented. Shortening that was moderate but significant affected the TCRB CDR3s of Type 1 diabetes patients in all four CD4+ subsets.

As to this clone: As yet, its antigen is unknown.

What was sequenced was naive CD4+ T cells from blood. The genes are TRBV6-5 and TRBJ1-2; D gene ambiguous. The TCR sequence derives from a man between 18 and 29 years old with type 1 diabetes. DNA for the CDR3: TGTGCCAGCAGCTTTGCGGAGTATGGCTACACCTTC. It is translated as CASSFAEYGYTF.